The T cell receptor beta chain under discussion was sequenced for a study of long-term antiretroviral therapy in people with HIV. Study-level findings and limits: On ART adherence, viral resistance or therapy changes, no data were available.

At the survey level, the v3.0 immunoSEQ assay was run. Sequencing used immunoSEQ multiplex PCR; TCRdb keeps in-frame clones, though not all of them. The table lists 22,000 or so clones, around four fifths of them singletons. Each HIV-infected participant was given treatment in the United States. Germline V CDR1 and CDR2: MNHEY, SMNVEV (reference sequence). V was trimmed by 5 bases and J by 5 bases, leaving 25 bases between them. The CDR3 covers 17 residues. This clone was detected only a few times. Its matching antigen is unknown. The rearrangement uses TRBV27 and TRBJ2-7; tentative D call: TRBD1 (5 bases). This TCR came from a man younger than 45 with HIV. The input for sequencing was unsorted PBMCs, taken around 6 years after starting antiretroviral therapy. The CDR3 DNA reads as TGTGCCAGCAGTCCTCTAAGGGGCAGGTCCCCTTCACACGAGCAGTACTTC. It encodes CASSPLRGRSPSHEQYF.